This TCR beta chain was found in a study of beta chain features in type 1 diabetes. A CD45RO/CCR7/CD25/CD127/CD95/CD27 panel sorted naive, central memory, regulatory and stem cell-like memory CD4+ cells. Study outcomes and limitations: In comparison with healthy donors, patients had naive, central memory and Treg TCRB repertoires that appeared more similar. Whether TCRB rearrangement is influenced by HLA type was left unresolved in this analysis.

Sequencing targeted expressed TCRB transcripts, as all isolated RNA had been reverse transcribed. The data were produced by immunoSEQ multiplex PCR, yet TCRdb's version contains in-frame clones alone and is incomplete. Among about 360,000 clones listed, roughly 12% were seen once. This clone was recorded a few times. Its antigen is not known. Germline trimming cut 5 bases from V and 8 bases from J; bases unmatched to any gene: 10. Germline assignment: CDR1 SGHTA and CDR2 FQGNSA. The CDR3 has 15 residues. Material: naive CD4+ T cells from blood. The receptor was isolated from a young man in good health. This chain joins TRBV7-2 and TRBJ1-2; 11 nucleotides agree with TRBD1. This CDR3 reads CASSERTGGAKGYTF. CDR3 DNA sequence: TGTGCCAGCAGCGAACGGACAGGGGGCGCGAAGGGCTACACCTTC.